This TCR beta chain is drawn from a study of blood T cell repertoires in COVID-19. Study as a whole: T cells, B-cell-depleted T cells, or PBMCs provided the cDNA or gDNA that served as material.

As processed by the authors: Nucleated cell number was recorded as an estimate derived from reference gene primer amplification. The assay was immunoSEQ multiplex PCR, and TCRdb's table has in-frame clones only and misses some. The V and J calls and clone size are taken from that table; D and trimming were inferred from the DNA. There are about 250,000 clones in the sample; roughly 82% occur only once, and about 4.4% lies in the top ten. The CDR3 consists of 17 residues. J was trimmed by 4 bases and V by 6 bases; bases with no gene match: 8. CDR1 LNHDA and CDR2 SQIVND come from the germline V gene (reference sequence). This clone was detected a few times.

This chain uses TRBV19 with TRBJ2-5; 16 bases are a match to TRBD2. The sample consisted of peripheral blood. The origin of this receptor is a woman aged 70-85 years with acute or convalescent COVID-19. The CDR3 region is CASRAQGLAGGSETQYF. The CDR3 DNA reads TGTGCCAGTAGGGCCCAGGGACTAGCGGGGGGGTCAGAGACCCAGTACTTC.